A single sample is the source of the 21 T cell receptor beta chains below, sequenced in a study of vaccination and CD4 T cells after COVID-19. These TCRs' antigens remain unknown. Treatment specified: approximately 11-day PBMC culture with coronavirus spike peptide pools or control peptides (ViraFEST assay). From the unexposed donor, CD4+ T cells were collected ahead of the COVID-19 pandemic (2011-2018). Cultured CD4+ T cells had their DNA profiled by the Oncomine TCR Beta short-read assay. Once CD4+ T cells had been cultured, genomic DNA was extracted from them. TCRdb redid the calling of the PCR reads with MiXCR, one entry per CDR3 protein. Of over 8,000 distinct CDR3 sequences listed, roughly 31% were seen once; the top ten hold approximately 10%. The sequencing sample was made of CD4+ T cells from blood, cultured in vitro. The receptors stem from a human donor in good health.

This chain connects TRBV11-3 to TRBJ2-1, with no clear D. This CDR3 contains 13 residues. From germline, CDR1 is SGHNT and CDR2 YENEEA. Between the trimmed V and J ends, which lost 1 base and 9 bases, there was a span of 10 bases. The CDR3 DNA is TGTGCCAGCAGCTTAGCGGCTTTTGGTGAGCAGTTCTTC. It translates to CASSLAAFGEQFF.

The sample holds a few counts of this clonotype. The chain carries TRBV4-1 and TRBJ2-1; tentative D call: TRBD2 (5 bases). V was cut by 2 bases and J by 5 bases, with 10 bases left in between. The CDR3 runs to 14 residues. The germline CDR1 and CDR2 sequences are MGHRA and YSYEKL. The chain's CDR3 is CASSQLTSNNEQFF. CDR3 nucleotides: TGCGCCAGCAGCCAACTCACTAGTAACAATGAGCAGTTCTTC.

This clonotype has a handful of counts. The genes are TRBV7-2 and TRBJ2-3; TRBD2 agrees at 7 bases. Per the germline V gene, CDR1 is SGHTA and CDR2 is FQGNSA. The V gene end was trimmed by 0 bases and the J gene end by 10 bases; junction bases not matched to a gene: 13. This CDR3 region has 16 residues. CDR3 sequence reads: CASSLASTGGTRSQYF. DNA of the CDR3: TGTGCCAGCAGCTTAGCGTCAACGGGAGGAACTCGATCGCAGTATTTT. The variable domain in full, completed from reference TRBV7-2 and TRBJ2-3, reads GAGVSQSPSNKVTEKGKDVELRCDPISGHTALYWYRQSLGQGLEFLIYFQGNSAPDKSGLPSDRFSAERTGGSVSTLTIQRTQQEDSAVYLCASSLASTGGTRSQYFGPGTRLTVL.

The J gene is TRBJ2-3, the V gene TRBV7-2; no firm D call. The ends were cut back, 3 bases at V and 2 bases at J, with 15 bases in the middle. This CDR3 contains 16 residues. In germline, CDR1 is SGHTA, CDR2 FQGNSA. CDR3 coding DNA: TGTGCCAGCAGCTTGCGGCCCGGTACTTTCACAGATACGCAGTATTTT. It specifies CASSLRPGTFTDTQYF.

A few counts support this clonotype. The CDR3: CSAGDRAGEKLFF. The CDR3 DNA follows: TGCAGTGCGGGGGACAGGGCCGGTGAAAAACTGTTTTTT. The rearrangement uses TRBV20-1 and TRBJ1-4; TRBD1 matches 9 bases. Germline trimming cut 6 bases from V and 7 bases from J; bases unmatched to any gene: 6. In germline, CDR1 is DFQATT, CDR2 SNEGSKA (reference sequence). The CDR3 runs to 13 residues.

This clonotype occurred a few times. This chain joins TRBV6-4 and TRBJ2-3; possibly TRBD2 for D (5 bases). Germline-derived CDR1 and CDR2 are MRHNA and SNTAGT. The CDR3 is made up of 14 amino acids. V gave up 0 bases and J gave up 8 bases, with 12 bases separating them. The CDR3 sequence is CASSDSIGSRTQYF. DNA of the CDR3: TGTGCCAGCAGTGACTCAATAGGGAGTCGTACGCAGTATTTT.

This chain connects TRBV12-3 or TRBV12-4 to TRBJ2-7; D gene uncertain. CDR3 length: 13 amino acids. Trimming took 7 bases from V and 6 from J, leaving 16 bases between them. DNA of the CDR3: TGTGCCAGCACTTTCAACTCGGCCTCCGAGCAGTACTTC. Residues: CASTFNSASEQYF.

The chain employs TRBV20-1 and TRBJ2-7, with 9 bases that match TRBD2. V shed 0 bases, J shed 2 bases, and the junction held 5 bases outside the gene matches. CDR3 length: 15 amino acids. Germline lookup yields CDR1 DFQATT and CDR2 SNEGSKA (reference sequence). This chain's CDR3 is CSARDLQRGAYEQYF. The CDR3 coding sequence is TGCAGTGCTAGAGATCTACAGCGGGGGGCCTACGAGCAGTACTTC.

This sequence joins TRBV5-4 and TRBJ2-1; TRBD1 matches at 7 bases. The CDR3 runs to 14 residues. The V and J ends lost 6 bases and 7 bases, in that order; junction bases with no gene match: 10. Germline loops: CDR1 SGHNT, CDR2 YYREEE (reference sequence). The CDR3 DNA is TGTGCCAGCAACTATGGACAGGAACGGAATGAGCAGTTCTTC. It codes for CASNYGQERNEQFF.

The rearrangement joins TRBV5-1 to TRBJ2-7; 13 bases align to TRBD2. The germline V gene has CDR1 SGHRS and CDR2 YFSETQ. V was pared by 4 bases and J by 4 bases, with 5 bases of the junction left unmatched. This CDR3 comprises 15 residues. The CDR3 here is CASSLGTSGIYEQYF. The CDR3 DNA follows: TGCGCCAGCAGCCTCGGGACTAGCGGGATATACGAGCAGTACTTC.

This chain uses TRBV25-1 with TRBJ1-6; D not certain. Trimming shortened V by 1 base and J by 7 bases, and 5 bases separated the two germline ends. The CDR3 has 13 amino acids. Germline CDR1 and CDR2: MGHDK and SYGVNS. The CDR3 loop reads CASSEFGNSPLHF. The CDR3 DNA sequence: TGTGCCAGCAGTGAATTTGGGAATTCACCCCTCCACTTT.

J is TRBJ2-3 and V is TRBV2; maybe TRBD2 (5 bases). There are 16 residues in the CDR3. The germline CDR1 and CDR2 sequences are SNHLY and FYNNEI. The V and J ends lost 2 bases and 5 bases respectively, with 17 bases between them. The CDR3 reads CASSETSIRVGDTQYF. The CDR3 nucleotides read TGTGCCAGCAGTGAAACTAGTATACGGGTCGGAGATACGCAGTATTTT.

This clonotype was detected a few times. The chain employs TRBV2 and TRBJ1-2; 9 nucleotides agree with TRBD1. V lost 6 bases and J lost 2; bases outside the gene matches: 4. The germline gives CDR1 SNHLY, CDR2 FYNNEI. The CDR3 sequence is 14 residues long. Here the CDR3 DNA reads TGTGCCAGCAGGACCGGGACAGGGAACTATGGCTACACCTTC. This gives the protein CASRTGTGNYGYTF.

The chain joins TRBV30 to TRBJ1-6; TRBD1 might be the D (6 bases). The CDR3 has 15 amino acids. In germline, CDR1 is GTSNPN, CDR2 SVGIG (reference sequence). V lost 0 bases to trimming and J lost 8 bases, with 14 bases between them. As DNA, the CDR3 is TGTGCCTGGAGTGTAAATGAACAGGGACATTCACCCCTCCACTTT. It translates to CAWSVNEQGHSPLHF.

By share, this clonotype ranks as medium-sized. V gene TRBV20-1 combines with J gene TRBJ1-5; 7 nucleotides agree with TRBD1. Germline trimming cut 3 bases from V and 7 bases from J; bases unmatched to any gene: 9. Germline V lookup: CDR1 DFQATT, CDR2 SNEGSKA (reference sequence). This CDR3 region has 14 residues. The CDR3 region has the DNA TGCAGTGCTAGTGGAGGGGGCGTCCAACAGCCCCAGCATTTT. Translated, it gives CSASGGGVQQPQHF.

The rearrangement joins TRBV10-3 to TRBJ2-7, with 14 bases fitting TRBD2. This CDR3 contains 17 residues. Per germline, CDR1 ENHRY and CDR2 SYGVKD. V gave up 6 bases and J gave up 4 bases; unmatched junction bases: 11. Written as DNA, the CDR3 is TGTGCCATCAGAGATAGACTAGCGGGAGGGCGTATGTACGAGCAGTACTTC. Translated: CAIRDRLAGGRMYEQYF.

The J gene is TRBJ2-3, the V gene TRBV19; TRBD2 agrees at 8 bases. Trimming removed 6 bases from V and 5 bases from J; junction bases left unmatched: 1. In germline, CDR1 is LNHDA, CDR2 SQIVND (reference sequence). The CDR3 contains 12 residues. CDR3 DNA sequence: TGTGCCAGTAGGCTAGCGGGAGATACGCAGTATTTT. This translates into CASRLAGDTQYF.

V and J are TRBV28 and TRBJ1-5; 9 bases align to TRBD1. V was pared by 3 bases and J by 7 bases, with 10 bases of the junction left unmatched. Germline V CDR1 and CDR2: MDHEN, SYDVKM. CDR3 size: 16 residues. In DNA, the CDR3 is TGTGCCAGCAGTTTCCCTCACAGGGGGCGAGGACAGCCCCAGCATTTT. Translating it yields CASSFPHRGRGQPQHF.

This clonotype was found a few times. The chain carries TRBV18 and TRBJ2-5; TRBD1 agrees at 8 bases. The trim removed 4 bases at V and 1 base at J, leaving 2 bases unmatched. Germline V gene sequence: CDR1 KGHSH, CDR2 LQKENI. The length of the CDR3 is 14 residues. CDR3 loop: CASSRTGTQETQYF. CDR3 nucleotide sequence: TGTGCCAGCTCACGGACAGGGACCCAAGAGACCCAGTACTTC.

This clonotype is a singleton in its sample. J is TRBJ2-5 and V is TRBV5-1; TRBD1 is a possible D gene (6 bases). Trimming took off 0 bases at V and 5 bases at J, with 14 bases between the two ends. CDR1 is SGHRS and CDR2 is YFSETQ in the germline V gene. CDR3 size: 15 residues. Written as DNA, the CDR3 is TGCGCCAGCAGCTTGGATGTGGGAAGGGGGGAGACCCAGTACTTC. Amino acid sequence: CASSLDVGRGETQYF.

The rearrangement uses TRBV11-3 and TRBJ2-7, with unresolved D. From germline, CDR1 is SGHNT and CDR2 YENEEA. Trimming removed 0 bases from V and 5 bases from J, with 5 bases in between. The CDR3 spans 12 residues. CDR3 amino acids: CASSLDRNEQYF. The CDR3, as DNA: TGTGCCAGCAGCTTAGATAGAAACGAGCAGTACTTC.